This passage covers 14 T cell receptor beta chains from one sample sequenced in a study of OX40 agonist ivuxolimab in advanced cancers. The repertoire was sequenced with immunoSEQ multiplex PCR; TCRdb's copy has only in-frame clones and lacks some. The sample holds roughly 100,000 clones, 90% seen once. The sample in question was CD4+ or CD8+ T cells sorted from blood, obtained in a trial of the OX40 agonist ivuxolimab. Source of these receptors: an adult with an advanced solid tumor such as melanoma, head and neck, liver or kidney cancer.

The chain couples TRBV5-6 to TRBJ2-5, with TRBD2 matching 7 bases. The CDR3 runs to 13 residues. V trimming: 2 bases; J trimming: 4 bases; junction bases outside the gene matches: 2. Germline V gene data show CDR1 as SGHDT and CDR2 as YYEEEE. The CDR3 nucleotides read TGTGCCAGCAGCTTACCGGGAGGAGAGACCCAGTACTTC. Amino acid sequence: CASSLPGGETQYF.

The CDR3 sequence: CASSVGASGVGELFF. The CDR3 region has the DNA TGTGCCAGCAGCGTAGGGGCCAGCGGGGTCGGGGAGCTGTTTTTT. The V and J genes are TRBV9 and TRBJ2-2; 7 nucleotides match TRBD2. Germline assignment: CDR1 SGDLS and CDR2 YYNGEE. With 0 bases clipped from V and 7 bases from J, the junction kept 6 bases outside the gene matches. CDR3 size: 15 residues.

The rearrangement links TRBV7-3 to TRBJ2-5, with a possible D match to TRBD2 (6 bases). Germline V CDR1 and CDR2: SGHTA, FQGTGA. Trimming shortened V by 3 bases and J by 5 bases, and 10 bases separated the two germline ends. The CDR3 loop spans 13 amino acids. CDR3 sequence: CASSLTRRETQYF. The DNA for the CDR3 is TGTGCCAGCAGCTTGACTAGGAGGGAGACCCAGTACTTC.

This clone was picked up a small number of times. V gene TRBV19 combines with J gene TRBJ1-3; no firm D call. V was cut by 1 base and J by 4 bases, with 5 bases left in between. The CDR3 extends over 13 amino acids. Per germline, CDR1 LNHDA and CDR2 SQIVND (reference sequence). CDR3 protein: CASSIGQGNTIYF. Here the CDR3 DNA reads TGTGCCAGTAGTATAGGTCAAGGAAACACCATATATTTT.

The chain recombines TRBV29-1 with TRBJ2-1; weak D call: TRBD1 (5 bases). CDR1 and CDR2 from the germline V gene are SQVTM and ANQGSEA. Trimming left V 7 bases short and J 0 bases short, with 10 bases between. CDR3 length: 13 residues. The CDR3 is CSAQGSSYNEQFF. The CDR3, as DNA: TGCAGCGCCCAGGGTAGCTCCTACAATGAGCAGTTCTTC.

CDR3 protein: CASRKSGLFWETQYF. CDR3 sequence (DNA): TGTGCCAGTAGAAAGTCAGGGTTGTTTTGGGAGACCCAGTACTTC. The rearrangement joins TRBV19 to TRBJ2-5; a weak D match, TRBD1 (5 bases). The germline V and J ends were trimmed by 6 bases and 5 bases, with 19 bases remaining between them. Germline V gene sequence: CDR1 LNHDA, CDR2 SQIVND (reference sequence). This CDR3 is 15 amino acids long.

This sequence joins TRBV6-5 and TRBJ2-5; the D gene is possibly TRBD2 (5 bases). The V gene lost 4 bases and the J gene lost 5 bases, with 17 bases spanning the gap. Germline values: CDR1 MNHEY, CDR2 SVGAGI. CDR3 length equals 15 residues. The CDR3 DNA is TGTGCCAGCAGTTTGTCGGGGAGCGCCCTGGAGACCCAGTACTTC. The encoded protein is CASSLSGSALETQYF.

This chain connects TRBV19 to TRBJ1-2; 8 bases agree with TRBD1. Losses at the gene ends were 4 bases for V and 5 bases for J; bases not matched to a gene: 3. The CDR3 spans 13 residues. The V gene's germline CDR1 is LNHDA and CDR2 SQIVND (reference sequence). The DNA for the CDR3 is TGTGCCAGTAGTAGGGACAGGCTTTATGGCTACACCTTC. Protein sequence: CASSRDRLYGYTF. Using reference TRBV19 and TRBJ1-2 for the parts outside the CDR3, the full variable domain is DGGITQSPKYLFRKEGQNVTLSCEQNLNHDAMYWYRQDPGQGLRLIYYSQIVNDFQKGDIAEGYSVSREKKESFPLTVTSAQKNPTAFYLCASSRDRLYGYTFGSGTRLTVV.

The V and J genes are TRBV7-9 and TRBJ1-1; D uncertain. V shed 2 bases and J shed 0 bases, with 10 bases lying between them. This CDR3 has 15 residues. Germline-derived CDR1 and CDR2 are SEHNR and FQNEAQ (reference sequence). CDR3 nucleotide sequence: TGTGCCAGCAGCTTAATGGGGTACATGAACACTGAAGCTTTCTTT. Amino acid sequence: CASSLMGYMNTEAFF.

The chain employs TRBV9 and TRBJ1-2, with TRBD1 matching over 8 bases. V shed 3 bases and J 0 bases; nucleotides not matched to a gene: 16. Looked up from germline, CDR1 is SGDLS and CDR2 is YYNGEE. The CDR3 is 19 residues long. The CDR3, as DNA: TGTGCCAGCAGCGGACCGGGGCCGGGACAGGATGGTTCTAACTATGGCTACACCTTC. Translation: CASSGPGPGQDGSNYGYTF. The whole variable domain, remainder taken from reference TRBV9 and TRBJ1-2, is DSGVTQTPKHLITATGQRVTLRCSPRSGDLSVYWYQQSLDQGLQFLIQYYNGEERAKGNILERFSAQQFPDLHSELNLSSLELGDSALYFCASSGPGPGQDGSNYGYTFGSGTRLTVV.

This chain uses TRBV19 with TRBJ1-5; 10 bases are shared with TRBD1. The V gene's germline CDR1 is LNHDA and CDR2 SQIVND (reference sequence). The CDR3 is 13 residues long. Trimming at V came to 10 bases and at J to 6 bases, leaving 6 bases not matched to a gene. CDR3 region: CATATGGGQPQHF. The CDR3 nucleotides read TGTGCCACCGCGACAGGGGGCGGTCAGCCCCAGCATTTT.

The J gene is TRBJ2-5, the V gene TRBV5-1; D not resolved. The ends were cut back, 1 base at V and 5 bases at J, with 12 bases in the middle. The CDR3 consists of 14 residues. Germline lookup yields CDR1 SGHRS and CDR2 YFSETQ. The CDR3 DNA reads TGCGCCAGCAGCTTGAACGTTGTGGCCGAGACCCAGTACTTC. This translates into CASSLNVVAETQYF.

The chain links TRBV6-5 to TRBJ2-1; TRBD1 or TRBD2 may be the D gene (5 bases each). Per the germline V gene, CDR1 is MNHEY and CDR2 is SVGAGI. The V end lost 2 bases, the J end lost 12 bases, and 20 bases lay between the germline ends. The CDR3 extends over 15 amino acids. The CDR3 here is CASSYGARRDPVQFF. The CDR3 nucleotides read TGTGCCAGCAGTTACGGCGCTAGACGGGACCCTGTGCAGTTCTTC.

The chain has TRBV4-2 and TRBJ2-5, with D hard to call. CDR3 size: 18 residues. From germline, CDR1 is LGHNA and CDR2 YNFKEQ. V dropped 1 base and J dropped 5 bases, with 23 bases sitting between them. The CDR3 is CASSQGAPGVLSTETQYF. The CDR3 bases are TGTGCCAGCAGCCAAGGCGCGCCTGGAGTACTAAGTACGGAGACCCAGTACTTC.